Shown below are 4 T cell receptor beta chains from a single sample sequenced in a study of blood T cell repertoires in COVID-19 (dated by TCRdb to the early 2020s). Library method: the immunoSEQ multiplex PCR assay. Sourced from immuneACCESS, this table was stored by TCRdb with only in-frame sequences that have V and J called. A share of the clones is absent; for the studies checked, an unresolved V gene accounts for under half, and the remainder has no known explanation. The table for this sample lists about 220,000 clones; 82% of them were counted only once. The top ten constitute 4.7% of the sample. What was sequenced was peripheral blood. Receptors originate from a woman in her 70s with acute or convalescent COVID-19.

The chain carries TRBV5-1 and TRBJ1-1; D is unresolved. The CDR3 runs 15 residues. The V end lost 0 bases, the J end lost 0 bases, and 9 bases lay between the germline ends. Germline assignment: CDR1 SGHRS and CDR2 YFSETQ. The CDR3 DNA sequence: TGCGCCAGCAGCTTGGACAGCCAGGTGAACACTGAAGCTTTCTTT. It translates to CASSLDSQVNTEAFF.

The chain links TRBV29-1 to TRBJ2-5; D possibly corresponds to TRBD1 (6 bases). Germline V lookup: CDR1 SQVTM, CDR2 ANQGSEA. V lost 3 bases, J lost 3 bases, and 14 bases lay in between. The CDR3 has 14 residues. In DNA form, the CDR3 reads TGCAGCGTTGACACGGGACACCTTAAAGAGACCCAGTACTTC. Protein: CSVDTGHLKETQYF.

This chain connects TRBV7-9 to TRBJ2-3; TRBD1 matches at 10 bases. Germline V gene data show CDR1 as SEHNR and CDR2 as FQNEAQ (reference sequence). CDR3 size: 14 residues. V lost 8 bases to trimming and J lost 4 bases; unmatched junction nucleotides: 6. The DNA of the CDR3 is TGTGCCAGCTCATGGGACAGGGGCGCAGATACGCAGTATTTT. It is translated as CASSWDRGADTQYF.

CDR3 region: CASSQGTSGENTGELFF. CDR3 in DNA: TGTGCCAGCAGCCAGGGGACTAGCGGGGAGAACACCGGGGAGCTGTTTTTT. This chain joins TRBV4-2 and TRBJ2-2; 13 positions agree with TRBD2. The CDR3 loop spans 17 amino acids. V lost 3 bases to trimming and J lost 1 base; unmatched junction nucleotides: 2. From germline, CDR1 is LGHNA and CDR2 YNFKEQ.